These T cell receptor beta chains were read from a single sample in a study of blood T cell repertoires in COVID-19. TCRdb's copy holds only in-frame clones and misses some; the assay was immunoSEQ multiplex PCR. Among around 200,000 clones listed, 80% to 90% were seen once. Sample: peripheral blood. The source is a man in his forties with active or convalescent COVID-19. CDR3s include the opening cysteine and the closing phenylalanine or tryptophan. A D gene is named only where the DNA matches it firmly. Size tells how often a clone was seen (once, few, many) or the class of an expanded clone, and some rows leave it out.

j_call v_call cdr3_length d_call clone_size cdr3_aa cdr3_nt
TRBJ1-4 TRBV3-1/TRBV3-2 16 - - CASSQDETSDEEKLFF TGTGCCAGCAGCCAAGATGAGACTAGTGATGAGGAAAAACTGTTTTTT
TRBJ1-2 TRBV9 18 TRBD1 - CASSAGLGGTENDYGYTF TGTGCCAGCAGTGCGGGACTAGGGGGCACTGAGAACGACTATGGCTACACCTTC
TRBJ2-1 TRBV6-5 12 - - CASSYQGTEQFF TGTGCCAGCAGTTACCAGGGCACTGAGCAGTTCTTC
TRBJ1-5 TRBV5-6 14 - - CASSPRYREQPQHF TGTGCCAGCAGCCCCAGGTACAGGGAACAGCCCCAGCATTTT
TRBJ2-1 TRBV7-9 15 TRBD2 once CASSLGSGVTNEQFF TGTGCCAGCAGCTTAGGTAGCGGGGTAACCAATGAGCAGTTCTTC
TRBJ2-7 TRBV3-1/TRBV3-2 13 - - CASSQYAGYEQYF TGTGCCAGCAGCCAGTATGCGGGGTACGAGCAGTACTTC
TRBJ2-3 TRBV7-2 15 TRBD2 - CASSLVTTSGDTQYF TGTGCCAGCAGCTTAGTTACCACTAGCGGGGATACGCAGTATTTT
TRBJ1-3 TRBV27 13 - - CASAEVAGNTIYF TGTGCCAGCGCGGAGGTGGCTGGAAACACCATATATTTT
TRBJ2-7 TRBV19 13 - - CASRATGGYEQYF TGTGCCAGTAGAGCGACCGGGGGCTACGAGCAGTACTTC
TRBJ2-5 TRBV2 12 TRBD2 - CASSGGGETQYF TGTGCCAGCAGCGGCGGGGGGGAGACCCAGTACTTC
TRBJ2-7 TRBV11-3 18 - - CASSRDPVAAQSSYEQYF TGTGCCAGCAGTCGAGATCCCGTAGCAGCCCAAAGCTCCTACGAGCAGTACTTC
TRBJ1-2 TRBV27 15 - - CASSFREGGLRGYTF TGTGCCAGCAGTTTTAGGGAGGGGGGGTTGCGTGGCTACACCTTC
TRBJ2-6 TRBV19 16 - - CASSTGGGYGANVLTF TGTGCCAGTAGCACCGGGGGAGGCTATGGGGCCAACGTCCTGACTTTC